This is a list of T cell receptor beta chains from one sample in a study of shared clonotypes between healthy human individuals. The assay was immunoSEQ multiplex PCR, and TCRdb's table has in-frame clones only and misses some. The table lists roughly 1 million clones, about three quarters of them singletons. The sample comprised memory CD4+ T cells sorted from blood. The receptors were sampled from a man younger than 35 in good health. The CDR3 runs from the conserved cysteine through the conserved F or W. The D gene is left open where the match is weak. Clone size is not always given. Where it is, it says once, few, many or a class for expanded clones.

j_call,d_call,clone_size,v_call,cdr3_nt,cdr3_aa
TRBJ1-5,.,.,TRBV5-4,TGTGCCAGCAGCTTGGGTCAGGGGTCGCCCCAGCATTTT,CASSLGQGSPQHF
TRBJ2-1,TRBD2,.,TRBV6-5,TGTGCCAGCAGTCAGCCTAGCGGGAGGAATGAGCAGTTCTTC,CASSQPSGRNEQFF
TRBJ1-1,.,once,TRBV15,TGTGCCACCAGCAGAGATAGGGGGAAGGAAGCTTTCTTT,CATSRDRGKEAFF
TRBJ2-7,.,once,TRBV2,TGTGCCAGCAGTGAAGCGTACGAGCAGTACTTC,CASSEAYEQYF
TRBJ1-5,.,.,TRBV30,TGTGCCTGGAGTAAAGGGTACAATCAGCCCCAGCATTTT,CAWSKGYNQPQHF
TRBJ1-2,TRBD1,.,TRBV2,TGTGCCAGCAGGGGACAGGGGAAAAACTATGGCTACACCTTC,CASRGQGKNYGYTF
TRBJ2-7,.,few,TRBV11-2,TGTGCCAGCAGCTTCAACAGGCGTTACTCCTACGAGCAGTACTTC,CASSFNRRYSYEQYF
TRBJ1-5,TRBD1,.,TRBV6-5,TGTGCCAGCAGTTGGGACAGGACCAATCAGCCCCAGCATTTT,CASSWDRTNQPQHF
TRBJ2-1,TRBD2,once,TRBV10-3,TGTGCCATCAGTAGACTAGCGGGGGACCTATACAATGAGCAGTTCTTC,CAISRLAGDLYNEQFF
TRBJ2-6,.,.,TRBV5-4,TGTGCCAGCAGCACAGCGGCCAACGTCCTGACTTTC,CASSTAANVLTF
TRBJ2-6,TRBD1,.,TRBV2,TGTGCCAGCAGGGACAGGGGGCCTTCTGGGGCCAACGTCCTGACTTTC,CASRDRGPSGANVLTF
TRBJ1-3,.,.,TRBV4-2,TGTGCCAGCAGCCAAGATTCGCCAGGGTCCTTTGGAAACACCATATATTTT,CASSQDSPGSFGNTIYF
TRBJ1-6,.,.,TRBV30,TGTGCCTGGAGTGTGTCGGGGGGCGGGTCACCCCTCCACTTT,CAWSVSGGGSPLHF
TRBJ1-2,TRBD1,.,TRBV5-1,TGCGCCAGCAGCCTACGGCAGGGGGCCAGCTATGGCTACACCTTC,CASSLRQGASYGYTF
TRBJ2-5,.,.,TRBV10-1,TGCGCCAGCAGTCGTGACAGTCAAGAGACCCAGTACTTC,CASSRDSQETQYF
TRBJ1-2,TRBD1,few,TRBV7-9,TGTGCCAGCAGTTCCGGGACAGTAATTAACTATGGCTACACCTTC,CASSSGTVINYGYTF
TRBJ1-2,TRBD1,once,TRBV28,TGTGCCAGCAGCCCCTCGACAGGGCTCCTAGGTGGCTACACCTTC,CASSPSTGLLGGYTF
TRBJ1-1,.,.,TRBV6-5,TGTGCCAGCACGTCACGGAGAGAACGGAACACTGAAGCTTTCTTT,CASTSRRERNTEAFF
TRBJ1-1,.,.,TRBV29-1,TGCAGCGTTTCGGGGCGAACTAACACTGAAGCTTTCTTT,CSVSGRTNTEAFF
TRBJ2-1,TRBD2,.,TRBV2,TGTGCCAGCAAGAGCGGGAGAGGGGGTGGTGAGCAGTTCTTC,CASKSGRGGGEQFF
TRBJ2-1,TRBD1,.,TRBV9,TGTGCCAGCAGCGTAACCCAGGGGGCGTACAATGAGCAGTTCTTC,CASSVTQGAYNEQFF
TRBJ2-3,.,.,TRBV5-1,TGCGCCAGCAGACGGACTTCCGACACAGATACGCAGTATTTT,CASRRTSDTDTQYF
TRBJ1-2,.,few,TRBV6-5,TGTGCCAGCAGTTACTCGCGACGGGGCTATGGCTACACCTTC,CASSYSRRGYGYTF
TRBJ1-4,.,many,TRBV5-1,TGCGCCAGCAGCCGGGACATGGAAGAAAAACTGTTTTTT,CASSRDMEEKLFF
TRBJ2-7,TRBD2,.,TRBV7-6,TGTGCCAGCAGCGATCGGACTAGCGGGGTCTACGAGCAGTACTTC,CASSDRTSGVYEQYF
TRBJ2-1,TRBD1,.,TRBV5-1,TGCGCCAGCAGCTTGGGAGTGACAGGGGGCTGGAATGAGCAGTTCTTC,CASSLGVTGGWNEQFF
TRBJ2-5,.,.,TRBV11-2,TGTGCCAGCAGCTCGTCAGTCGGAGTCAAAGAGACCCAGTACTTC,CASSSSVGVKETQYF
TRBJ2-5,TRBD2,.,TRBV9,TGTGCCAGCAGTTACACTAGCGGGTGGAGGCGAGAGACCCAGTACTTC,CASSYTSGWRRETQYF
TRBJ1-1,TRBD1,few,TRBV30,TGTGCCTGGAGTCGACAGGGGAACACTGAAGCTTTCTTT,CAWSRQGNTEAFF
TRBJ1-2,.,few,TRBV7-2,TGTGCCAGCAGCTTAGTTAGTACAGGTTATGGCTACACCTTC,CASSLVSTGYGYTF
TRBJ1-6,.,.,TRBV7-2,TGTGCCAGCAGCCACGGGGAGGTTTATAGGGGCGGTAATTCACCCCTCCACTTT,CASSHGEVYRGGNSPLHF
TRBJ1-1,.,.,TRBV15,TGTGCCACCAGCACCGTTGTTTTGGGCACTGAAGCTTTCTTT,CATSTVVLGTEAFF
TRBJ2-7,.,once,TRBV6-6,TGTGCCAGCAGAATCTCCGGGAGTGAGTACTTC,CASRISGSEYF
TRBJ2-1,.,.,TRBV25-1,TGTGCCAGCAGTGATCATCTGGGAGGCAGCCCACAGTTCTTC,CASSDHLGGSPQFF
TRBJ1-6,.,.,TRBV27,TGTGCCAGCAGAGAGCAGGGAAACAATTCACCCCTCCACTTT,CASREQGNNSPLHF